One T cell receptor beta chain is described in this entry. It may be a read error: a sequence one base away is much more abundant. The CDR3 sequence is 16 residues long. Germline V gene sequence: CDR1 DFQATT, CDR2 SNEGSKA (reference sequence). V shed 3 bases and J shed 1 base, with 18 bases lying between them. The data originate from a study of T-cell reconstitution after alpha-beta-depleted transplantation in children. Researchers prepared the TCRbeta library using unique molecular identifiers, the study reports. TCRdb processed the PCR reads anew with MiXCR; each CDR3 protein has one entry. Of 640,000 or so distinct CDR3 sequences listed, about 15% are singletons.

The TCR originated in a human donor who donated a stem cell graft to a child with acute myeloid leukemia. The rearrangement uses TRBV20-1 and TRBJ1-1; a weak D match, TRBD1 (6 bases). The specimen comprised PBMCs from the stem cell graft donor, sampled from the stem cell graft. The chain's CDR3 is CSARMGAVGANTEAFF. In DNA form, the CDR3 reads TGCAGTGCTAGGATGGGGGCGGTTGGGGCGAACACTGAAGCTTTCTTT.